The source of this T cell receptor (beta chain) is a study of blood T cell repertoires in COVID-19. Study background: Samples of COVID-19 (acute and convalescent) were obtained from the United States, Italy and Spain. The cDNA or gDNA used as material had been derived from T cells, B-cell-depleted T cells, or PBMCs.

Measured with immunoSEQ multiplex PCR; TCRdb has only the in-frame clones, and not every one. The data contain 150,000 to 200,000 clones, approximately 81% of them seen just once; the ten biggest clones take up roughly an eighth. The source is a man aged 18 to 35 with active or convalescent COVID-19. The sequenced sample consisted of peripheral blood.

CDR3 bases: TGTGCCAGATTGCTACAGGCCTCCGGTAGGGGGGGGTCGCGCAATCAGCCCCAGCATTTT. Encoded protein: CARLLQASGRGGSRNQPQHF. The chain is built from TRBV7-5 and TRBJ1-5. TRBV7-5 is a documented pseudogene. The CDR3 is made up of 20 amino acids.